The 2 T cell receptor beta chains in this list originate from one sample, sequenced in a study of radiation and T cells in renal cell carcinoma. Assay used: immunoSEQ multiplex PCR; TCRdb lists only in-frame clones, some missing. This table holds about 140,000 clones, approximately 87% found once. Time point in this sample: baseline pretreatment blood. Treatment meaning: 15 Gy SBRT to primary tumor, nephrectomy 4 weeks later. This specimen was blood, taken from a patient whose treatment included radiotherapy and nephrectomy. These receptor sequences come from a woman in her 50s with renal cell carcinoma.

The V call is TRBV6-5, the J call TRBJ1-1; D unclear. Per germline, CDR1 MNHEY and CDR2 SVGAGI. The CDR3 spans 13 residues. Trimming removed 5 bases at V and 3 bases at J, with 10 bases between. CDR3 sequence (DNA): TGTGCCAGCAGTAGGGCGCGGGACACTGAAGCTTTCTTT. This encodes CASSRARDTEAFF.

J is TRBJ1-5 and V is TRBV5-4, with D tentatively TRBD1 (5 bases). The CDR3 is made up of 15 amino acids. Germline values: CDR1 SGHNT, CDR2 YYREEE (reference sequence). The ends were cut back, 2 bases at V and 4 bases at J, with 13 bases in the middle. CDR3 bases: TGTGCCAGCAGCTTTGGAGGGGCGGGGAATCAGCCCCAGCATTTT. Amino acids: CASSFGGAGNQPQHF. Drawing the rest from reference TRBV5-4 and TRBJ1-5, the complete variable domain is ETGVTQSPTHLIKTRGQQVTLRCSSQSGHNTVSWYQQALGQGPQFIFQYYREEENGRGNFPPRFSGLQFPNYSSELNVNALELDDSALYLCASSFGGAGNQPQHFGDGTRLSIL.